This TCR beta chain was profiled in a study of cytomegalovirus exposure and HLA in healthy donors. Study conclusions and caveats: Sequencing probably produced one cluster of sequence variants that were highly shared.

PCR involved 60 Vbeta and 13 Jbeta primers. Sequencing was performed with immunoSEQ multiplex PCR; in TCRdb, only in-frame clones are kept and a portion is missing. The table has 200,000 to 250,000 clones, about 81% seen once; the top ten hold 2.5% to 3%. The CDR3 length is 15 residues. CDR1 SGDLS and CDR2 YYNGEE come from the germline V gene. The ends lost 1 base at V and 2 bases at J; junction bases unmatched: 4. Points on this clone: What it recognizes is unknown.

The sequence came from a woman in her thirties or forties in good health and CMV-seronegative. The genes are TRBV9 and TRBJ2-7, with 9 bases identical to TRBD1. The sample taken for sequencing was PBMCs. The CDR3 DNA sequence: TGTGCCAGCAGCGTAACCGGGACAGGGACCTACGAGCAGTACTTC. This sequence encodes CASSVTGTGTYEQYF.